Reported below is one T cell receptor beta chain. The record originates from a study of blood T cell repertoires in COVID-19. The overall study: T cells, B-cell-depleted T cells, or PBMCs provided the cDNA or gDNA that served as material.

With V trimmed by 4 bases and J by 4 bases, 6 bases remained unmatched. Germline V gene sequence: CDR1 SGHRS, CDR2 YFSETQ. The CDR3 contains 15 residues. Study processing details: Quantification of nucleated cells was approximated via reference gene primer amplification. The repertoire was sequenced with immunoSEQ multiplex PCR; TCRdb's copy has only in-frame clones and lacks some. V, J and clone size are taken as reported in that table, and D and trimming were inferred from the DNA itself. The data contain about 130,000 clones, about 81% of them singletons. The rearrangement joins TRBV5-1 to TRBJ2-1; 9 bases agree with TRBD1. Sequenced: peripheral blood. The clonotype originates from a woman in her fifties or sixties with acute or convalescent COVID-19. As DNA, the CDR3 is TGCGCCAGCAGCGGTGACAGGGGGTTATACAATGAGCAGTTCTTC. Protein: CASSGDRGLYNEQFF.